The subject of this entry is one T cell receptor beta chain. The antigen is undetermined. The data are from a study of response to subunit inactivated influenza vaccine. Whole-study findings and limits: Each seasonal influenza vaccination recruits few new T cells, the authors suggested.

CDR1 KGHSH and CDR2 LQKENI come from the germline V gene. The CDR3 extends over 13 amino acids. J lost 2 bases, V lost 8 bases, and 5 bases had no gene match. TCRdb reanalysed the RT-PCR reads using MiXCR and keeps one entry per CDR3 protein. The sample gives about 520,000 distinct CDR3 sequences, roughly 23% of which show up once; around 2% is in the top ten. This TCR came from a man aged 50 to 59 who received an inactivated influenza vaccine. The gene calls are TRBV18 and TRBJ2-5; TRBD2 matches at 7 bases. The sample was CD4+ T cells sorted from PBMCs, taken more than 4 days after vaccination. The CDR3 reads CASHGGTQETQYF. DNA for the CDR3: TGTGCCAGCCACGGGGGGACTCAAGAGACCCAGTACTTC.